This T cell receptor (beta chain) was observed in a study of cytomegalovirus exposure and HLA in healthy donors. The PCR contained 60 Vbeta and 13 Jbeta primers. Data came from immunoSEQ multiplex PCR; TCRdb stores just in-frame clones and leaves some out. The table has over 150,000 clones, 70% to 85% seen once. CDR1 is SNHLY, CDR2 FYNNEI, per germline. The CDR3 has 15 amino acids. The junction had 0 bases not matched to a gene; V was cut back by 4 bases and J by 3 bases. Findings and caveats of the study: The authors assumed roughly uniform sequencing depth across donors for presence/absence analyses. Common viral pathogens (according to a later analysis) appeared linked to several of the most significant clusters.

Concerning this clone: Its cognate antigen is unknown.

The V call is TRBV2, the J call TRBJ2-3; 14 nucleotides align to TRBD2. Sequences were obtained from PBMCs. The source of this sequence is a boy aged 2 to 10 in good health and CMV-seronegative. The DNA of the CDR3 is TGTGCCAGCAGTGGACTAGCGGGGGGGACAGATACGCAGTATTTT. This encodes CASSGLAGGTDTQYF.